This section outlines one T cell receptor beta chain sequence together with its context. Method: immunoSEQ multiplex PCR; TCRdb's copy keeps in-frame clones and lacks some. The sample holds 150,000 to 200,000 clones; approximately 88% are singletons and the top ten take about 8.8%. This sample is part of a study of blood T cell repertoires in COVID-19. CDR3 size: 15 residues. Germline V gene lookup returns CDR1 PRHDT and CDR2 FYEKMQ (reference sequence). Trimming took 0 bases from V and 7 from J; bases not matched to a gene: 8. The V gene is TRBV13, the J gene TRBJ1-2, with TRBD1 matching over 7 bases. The sequence was collected from a woman between 18 and 29 years old who had recovered from COVID-19. The sequencing sample was made of PBMCs or T cells enriched from blood (not recorded which). In DNA form, the CDR3 reads TGTGCCAGCAGCTTAGGGTTGACAGGGAATCTTGGCTACACCTTC. Amino acid sequence: CASSLGLTGNLGYTF.